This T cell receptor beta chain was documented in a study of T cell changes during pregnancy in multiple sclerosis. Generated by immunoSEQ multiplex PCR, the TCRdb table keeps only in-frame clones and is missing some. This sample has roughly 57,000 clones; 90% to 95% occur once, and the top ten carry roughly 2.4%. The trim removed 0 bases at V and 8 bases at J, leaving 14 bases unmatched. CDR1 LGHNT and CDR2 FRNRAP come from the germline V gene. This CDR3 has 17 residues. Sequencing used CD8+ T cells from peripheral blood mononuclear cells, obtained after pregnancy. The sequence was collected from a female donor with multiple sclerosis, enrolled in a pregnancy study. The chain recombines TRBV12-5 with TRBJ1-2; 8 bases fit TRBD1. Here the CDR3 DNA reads TGTGCTAGTGGTTTGGTACATCCCCCAGGGGGCGCGGGGGGCTACACCTTC. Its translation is CASGLVHPPGGAGGYTF.